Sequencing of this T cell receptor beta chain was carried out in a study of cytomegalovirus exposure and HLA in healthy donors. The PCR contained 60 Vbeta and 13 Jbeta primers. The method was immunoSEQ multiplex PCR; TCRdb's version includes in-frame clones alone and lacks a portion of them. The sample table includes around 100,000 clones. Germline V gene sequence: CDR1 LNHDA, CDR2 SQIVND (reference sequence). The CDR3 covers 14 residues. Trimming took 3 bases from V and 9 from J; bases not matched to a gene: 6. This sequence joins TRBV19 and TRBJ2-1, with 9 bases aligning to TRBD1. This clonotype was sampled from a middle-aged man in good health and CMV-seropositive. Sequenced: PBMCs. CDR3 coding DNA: TGTGCCAGTAGTATCCTTGGGACAGGGTTTGAGCAGTTCTTC. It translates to CASSILGTGFEQFF.